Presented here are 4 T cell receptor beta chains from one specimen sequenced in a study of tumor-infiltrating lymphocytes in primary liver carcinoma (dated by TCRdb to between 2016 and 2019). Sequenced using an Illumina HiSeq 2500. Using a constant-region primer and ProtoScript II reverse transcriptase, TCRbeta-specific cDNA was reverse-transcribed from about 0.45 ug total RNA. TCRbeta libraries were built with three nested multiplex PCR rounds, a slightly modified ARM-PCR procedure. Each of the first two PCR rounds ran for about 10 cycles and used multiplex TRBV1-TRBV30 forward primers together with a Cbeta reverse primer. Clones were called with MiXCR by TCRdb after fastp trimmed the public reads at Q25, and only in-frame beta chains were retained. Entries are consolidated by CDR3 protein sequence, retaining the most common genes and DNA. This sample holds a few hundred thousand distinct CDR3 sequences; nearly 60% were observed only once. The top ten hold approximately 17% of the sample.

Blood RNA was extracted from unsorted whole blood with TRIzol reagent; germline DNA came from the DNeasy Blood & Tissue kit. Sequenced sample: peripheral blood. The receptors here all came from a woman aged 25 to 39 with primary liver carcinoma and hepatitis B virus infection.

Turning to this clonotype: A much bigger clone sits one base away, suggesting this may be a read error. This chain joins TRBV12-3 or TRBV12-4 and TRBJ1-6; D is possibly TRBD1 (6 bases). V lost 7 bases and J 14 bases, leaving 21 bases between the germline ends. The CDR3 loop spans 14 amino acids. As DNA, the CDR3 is TGTGCCAGCACCCTCTCGACAGGCGGCTCAACCCTCCACTTT. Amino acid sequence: CASTLSTGGSTLHF.

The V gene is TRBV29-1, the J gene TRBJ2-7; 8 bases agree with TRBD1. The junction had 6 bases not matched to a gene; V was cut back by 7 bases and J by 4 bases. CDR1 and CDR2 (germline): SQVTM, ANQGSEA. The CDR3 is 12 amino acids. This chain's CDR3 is CSAGTGFYEQYF. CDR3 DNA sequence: TGCAGCGCCGGGACAGGATTTTACGAGCAGTACTTC.

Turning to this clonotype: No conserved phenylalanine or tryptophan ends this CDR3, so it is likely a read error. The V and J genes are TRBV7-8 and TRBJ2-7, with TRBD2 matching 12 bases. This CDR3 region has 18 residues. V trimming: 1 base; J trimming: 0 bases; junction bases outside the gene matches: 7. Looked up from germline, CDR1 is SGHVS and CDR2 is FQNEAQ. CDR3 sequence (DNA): TGTGCCAGCAGCTTAGGACTAGCGGGAGTAGTTGACTCCTACGAGCAGTACTAC. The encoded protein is CASSLGLAGVVDSYEQYY.

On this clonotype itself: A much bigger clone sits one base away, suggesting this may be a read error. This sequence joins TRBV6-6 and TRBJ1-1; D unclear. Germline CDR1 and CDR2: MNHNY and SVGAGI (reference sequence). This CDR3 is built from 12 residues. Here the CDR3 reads CAISLKNTEVFF. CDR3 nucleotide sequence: TGTGCCATTTCCCTAAAGAACACTGAAGTTTTCTTT.